Listed below are T cell receptor beta chains from one sample, sequenced in a study of PD-L1 blockade in urothelial cancer. The repertoire was sequenced with immunoSEQ multiplex PCR; TCRdb's copy has only in-frame clones and lacks some. The repertoire holds approximately 90,000 clones, with roughly 89% as singletons. Here the sequenced sample was PBMCs, taken around atezolizumab (anti-PD-L1) treatment. Every receptor here comes from a man in his sixties with urothelial cancer. The CDR3 runs from the conserved cysteine through the conserved F or W. For some rows the clone size is stated as once, few or many, or as a class when expanded; others skip it.

abundance	v_gene	CDR3aa
.	TRBV4-3	CASSQDTSGGYNEQFF
.	TRBV9	CASSPTTSGGRFF
.	TRBV18	CASSPGTNYEQYF
.	TRBV7-2	CASSLMLAGENEQFF
.	TRBV6-5	CASSPPGSNQPQHF
.	TRBV5-1	CASRMGLGAYEQYF
.	TRBV19	CASRERGNTGELFF
.	TRBV6-1	CASGDLPPYGYTF
.	TRBV7-2	CASSLAGGLAEYNEQFF
.	TRBV5-1	CASSPSTGGTDTQYF
.	TRBV7-9	CASSPGGTDTQYF
.	TRBV2	CASRISKGFSQPQHF
once	TRBV28	CASSFVGGVFSNQPQHF
.	TRBV5-4	CASNIGAGGAGANVLTF
.	TRBV9	CASSPIEADTQYF
.	TRBV27	CASSYEYTGEVDYGYTF
.	TRBV5-6	CASSEDRALYGYTF
.	TRBV5-1	CASSFLSGSRAYEQYF
.	TRBV30	CAWTAGGPTREQYF
.	TRBV6-5	CASSLVDTDTQYF
.	TRBV21-1	CASSKGGRAGRDNEQFF
once	TRBV7-2	CASSITYRADYGYTF
.	TRBV7-3	CASSLRQNTGELFF
.	TRBV7-6	CASSPQGGRAFHEQYF
.	TRBV5-6	CASSGLAATGEQFF
.	TRBV19	CASSIAAGGVSPLHF
.	TRBV19	CASSTDRASFNVLTF
.	TRBV5-4	CASSLAKQGQNYGYTF
.	TRBV5-1	CASSGQGGGYEQYF
.	TRBV30	CAWSVLRSYEQYF
.	TRBV12-2	CASRLTGNYSPLHF
.	TRBV10-1	CASSESRNNEQFF
.	TRBV30	CAWSLAGLAGVGEQYF
.	TRBV14	CASSQEGQRHF
.	TRBV5-4	CASSLGHRGPYEQYF
.	TRBV10-3	CAITVQGGLNYGYTF
.	TRBV18	CASSSTGGREQFF
.	TRBV5-1	CASSLGGQAGQPQHF
once	TRBV7-9	CASSPGLGRDTNTEAFF
.	TRBV18	CASSHVGVDNEQFF
.	TRBV5-1	CASSSRGGAGGNTIYF
.	TRBV28	CAVGAGGGTGELFF
.	TRBV19	CASSIEGHAPGYTF
.	TRBV5-4	CASSDPGLASNEQFF
.	TRBV7-2	CASSPTGGVTGYEQYF
.	TRBV5-8	CASTTWSYEQYF
.	TRBV2	CASMDRSNSGYTF
few	TRBV21-1	CASREPRTGLGEQYF
.	TRBV11-3	CASSPRATGELFF
.	TRBV5-1	CASSLEGQGQFAEAFF
.	TRBV4-2	CASSQDGGGLLQETQYF
.	TRBV15	CATSVRTGGYEKLFF
.	TRBV13	CASSLYQETQYF
.	TRBV2	CASSEGQGIGYGYTF
.	TRBV19	CASSPDRPGQPQHF
.	TRBV5-1	CASSSRGQMNTEAFF
.	TRBV9	CASSATPGQGSHNEQFF
.	TRBV9	CASSFSTGPYGYTF